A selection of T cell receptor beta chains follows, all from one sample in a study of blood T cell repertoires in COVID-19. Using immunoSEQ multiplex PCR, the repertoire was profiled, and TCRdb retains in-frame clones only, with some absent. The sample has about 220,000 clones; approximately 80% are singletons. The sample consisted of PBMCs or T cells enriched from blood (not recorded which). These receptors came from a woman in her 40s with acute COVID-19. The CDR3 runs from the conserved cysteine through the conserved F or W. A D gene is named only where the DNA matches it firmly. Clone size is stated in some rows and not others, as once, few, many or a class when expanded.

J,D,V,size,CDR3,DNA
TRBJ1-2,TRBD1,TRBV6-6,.,CASRFEPTGMYYGYTF,TGTGCCAGCAGATTCGAGCCGACAGGGATGTACTATGGCTACACCTTC
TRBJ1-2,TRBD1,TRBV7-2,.,CASSPGTEYGYTF,TGTGCCAGCAGCCCCGGGACAGAATATGGCTACACCTTC
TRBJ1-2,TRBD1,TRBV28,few,CASSLYRGVNYGYTF,TGTGCCAGCAGTTTGTACAGGGGGGTTAACTATGGCTACACCTTC
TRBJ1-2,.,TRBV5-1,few,CASSLGQNYGYTF,TGCGCCAGCAGCTTGGGACAAAACTATGGCTACACCTTC
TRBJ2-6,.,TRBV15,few,CATSRGQAHNVLTF,TGTGCCACCAGCAGGGGTCAGGCCCACAACGTCCTGACTTTC
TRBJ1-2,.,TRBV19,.,CASSKDTRENYGYTF,TGTGCCAGTAGTAAGGACACCCGTGAGAACTATGGCTACACCTTC
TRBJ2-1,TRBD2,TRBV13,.,CASSSPGLADHGVEYEQFF,TGTGCCAGCAGCTCGCCCGGACTAGCGGACCATGGAGTGGAGTATGAGCAGTTCTTC
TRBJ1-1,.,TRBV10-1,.,CANRITGNTEAFF,TGCGCCAACCGAATTACAGGGAACACTGAAGCTTTCTTT
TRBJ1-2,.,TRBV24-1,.,CATSDPGKDYGYTF,TGTGCCACCAGTGACCCGGGGAAGGACTATGGCTACACCTTC
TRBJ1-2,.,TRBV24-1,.,CATSSQDYGYTF,TGTGCCACCAGCTCACAGGACTATGGCTACACCTTC
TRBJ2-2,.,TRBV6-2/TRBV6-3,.,CASSYNRPGELFF,TGTGCCAGCAGTTACAACAGACCCGGGGAGCTGTTTTTT
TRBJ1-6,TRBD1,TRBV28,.,CASSPEGQGDNSPLHF,TGTGCCAGCAGTCCCGAAGGACAGGGAGATAATTCACCCCTCCACTTT
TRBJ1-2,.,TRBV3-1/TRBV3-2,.,CASSQDHQGNYGYTF,TGTGCCAGCAGCCAAGATCACCAGGGTAACTATGGCTACACCTTC
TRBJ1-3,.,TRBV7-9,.,CASSPGVFSGNTIYF,TGTGCCAGCAGCCCCGGGGTTTTCTCTGGAAACACCATATATTTT
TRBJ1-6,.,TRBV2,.,CASEDRSSYNSPLHF,TGTGCCAGCGAAGACAGGAGCTCCTATAATTCACCCCTCCACTTT
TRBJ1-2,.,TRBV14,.,CASSPRGFVNYGYTF,TGTGCCAGCAGCCCTAGGGGTTTCGTTAACTATGGCTACACCTTC
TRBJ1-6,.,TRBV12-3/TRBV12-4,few,CASSFGGNSPLHF,TGTGCCAGCAGTTTCGGGGGTAATTCACCCCTCCACTTT
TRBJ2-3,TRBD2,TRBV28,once,CASSPRTSGRLTDTQYF,TGTGCCAGCAGTCCGAGGACTAGCGGGAGGCTAACAGATACGCAGTATTTT
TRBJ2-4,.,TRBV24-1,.,CATSAGSQGLQYF,TGTGCCACCAGTGCCGGTTCACAGGGTCTACAGTACTTC
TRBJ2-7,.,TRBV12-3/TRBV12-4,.,CASTPGVVYEQYF,TGTGCCAGCACCCCAGGGGTGGTCTACGAGCAGTACTTC
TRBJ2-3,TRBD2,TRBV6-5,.,CVYGAGGTDTQYF,TGTGTGTACGGGGCGGGAGGCACAGATACGCAGTATTTT
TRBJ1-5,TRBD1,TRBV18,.,CASSPRTGSNQPQHF,TGTGCCAGCTCACCGAGGACAGGGAGCAATCAGCCCCAGCATTTT
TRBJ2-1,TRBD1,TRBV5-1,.,CASSLPGTGDRKGYNEQFF,TGCGCCAGCAGCTTGCCCGGGACAGGGGACCGAAAGGGGTACAATGAGCAGTTCTTC
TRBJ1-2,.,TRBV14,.,CASSQFSTGIPGYTF,TGTGCCAGCAGCCAGTTTAGCACAGGGATTCCTGGCTACACCTTC
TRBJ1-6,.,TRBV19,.,CASTTSGYNSPLHF,TGTGCCAGTACCACCTCGGGGTATAATTCACCCCTCCACTTT
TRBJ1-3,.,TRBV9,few,CASSVAGGSSGNTIYF,TGTGCCAGCAGCGTCGCGGGGGGGTCCTCTGGAAACACCATATATTTT
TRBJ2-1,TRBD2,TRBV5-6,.,CASSSLAGGHLPDEQFF,TGTGCCAGCAGTTCACTAGCGGGAGGCCATTTACCTGATGAGCAGTTCTTC
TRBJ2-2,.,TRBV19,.,CASTEAPNTGELFF,TGTGCCAGTACAGAGGCCCCGAACACCGGGGAGCTGTTTTTT
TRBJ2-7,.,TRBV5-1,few,CASSLDGRGSYEQYF,TGCGCCAGCAGCTTGGATGGCCGAGGGTCCTACGAGCAGTACTTC
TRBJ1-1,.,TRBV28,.,CASSFRRNTEAFF,TGTGCCAGCAGTTTTCGCAGAAACACTGAAGCTTTCTTT
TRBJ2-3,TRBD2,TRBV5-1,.,CASSLASGSSTDTQYF,TGCGCCAGCAGCTTGGCTAGCGGGAGTAGCACAGATACGCAGTATTTT
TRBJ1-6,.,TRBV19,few,CASSITSGTFNSPLHF,TGTGCCAGTAGTATAACCTCCGGGACTTTTAATTCACCCCTCCACTTT
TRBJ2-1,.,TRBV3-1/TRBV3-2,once,CASSQLGGDNEQFF,TGTGCCAGCAGCCAACTGGGCGGGGACAATGAGCAGTTCTTC
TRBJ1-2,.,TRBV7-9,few,CAGSGDMRGNYGYTF,TGTGCCGGCAGCGGGGACATGAGAGGGAACTATGGCTACACCTTC
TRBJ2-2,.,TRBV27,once,CASSLSTERELFF,TGTGCCAGCAGTTTATCCACAGAGAGGGAGCTGTTTTTT
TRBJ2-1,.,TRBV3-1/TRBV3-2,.,CASSQGSRAYNEQFF,TGTGCCAGCAGCCAAGGATCCAGGGCCTACAATGAGCAGTTCTTC
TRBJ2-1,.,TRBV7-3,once,CASSFERRVRNEQFF,TGTGCCAGCAGCTTCGAACGGCGGGTTCGGAATGAGCAGTTCTTC
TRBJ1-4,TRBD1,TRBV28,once,CATDRATNEKLFF,TGTGCCACCGACAGGGCAACTAATGAAAAACTGTTTTTT
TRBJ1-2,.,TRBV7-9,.,CASSLRDTPSHGYTF,TGTGCCAGCAGCCTCCGGGACACCCCAAGCCATGGCTACACCTTC
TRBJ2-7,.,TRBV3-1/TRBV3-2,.,CASSQSQGGYEQYF,TGTGCCAGCAGCCAATCGCAGGGTGGTTACGAGCAGTACTTC
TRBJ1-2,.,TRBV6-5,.,CASSRDPYGYTF,TGTGCCAGCAGTCGCGATCCCTATGGCTACACCTTC
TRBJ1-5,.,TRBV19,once,CASSIEGHSRVGNQPQHF,TGTGCCAGTAGTATAGAGGGACACTCGAGGGTGGGCAATCAGCCCCAGCATTTT
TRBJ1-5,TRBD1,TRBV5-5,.,CASSKDRENQPQHF,TGTGCCAGCAGCAAGGACAGGGAGAATCAGCCCCAGCATTTT
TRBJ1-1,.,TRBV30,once,CAWSVQGNTEAFF,TGTGCCTGGAGTGTACAGGGAAACACTGAAGCTTTCTTT
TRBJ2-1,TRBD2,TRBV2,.,CASSERQGRVAGGLYEQFF,TGTGCCAGCAGTGAAAGACAAGGTCGGGTGGCGGGAGGGCTCTATGAGCAGTTCTTC
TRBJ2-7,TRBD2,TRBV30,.,CAWSVRLAGGYEQYF,TGTGCCTGGAGTGTACGACTAGCGGGAGGGTACGAGCAGTACTTC
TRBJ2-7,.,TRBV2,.,CASMEGAIGASALYEQYF,TGTGCCAGCATGGAAGGTGCGATTGGAGCCTCTGCTCTTTACGAGCAGTACTTC
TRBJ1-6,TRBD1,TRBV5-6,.,CASSTTGAPYNSPLHF,TGTGCCAGCAGCACGACAGGGGCCCCCTATAATTCACCCCTCCACTTT
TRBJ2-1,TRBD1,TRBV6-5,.,CASTRRRDRDNEQFF,TGTGCCAGCACCCGCCGCCGGGACAGGGACAATGAGCAGTTCTTC
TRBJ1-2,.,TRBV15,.,CATSIRGARGYGYTF,TGTGCCACCAGCATTCGGGGGGCGCGGGGCTATGGCTACACCTTC
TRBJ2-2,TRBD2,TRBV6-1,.,CASSGGGRGLAAKNTGELFF,TGTGCCAGCAGTGGGGGGGGTCGCGGGCTAGCGGCGAAGAACACCGGGGAGCTGTTTTTT
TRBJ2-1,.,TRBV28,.,CASSERNEQFF,TGTGCCAGCTCCGAGCGGAATGAGCAGTTCTTC
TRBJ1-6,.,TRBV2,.,CASMPGHVVNSPLHF,TGTGCCAGTATGCCCGGACATGTTGTGAATTCACCCCTCCACTTT
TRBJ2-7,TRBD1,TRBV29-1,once,CSVNRGPYEQYF,TGCAGCGTTAACAGGGGCCCCTACGAGCAGTACTTC
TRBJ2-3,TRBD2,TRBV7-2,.,CASSSPTRTSGRADTQYF,TGTGCCAGCAGCTCACCCACCAGGACTAGCGGGAGAGCAGATACGCAGTATTTT
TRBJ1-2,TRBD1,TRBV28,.,CASSSVTLGQGANYGYTF,TGTGCCAGCAGTTCAGTTACATTAGGACAGGGGGCTAACTATGGCTACACCTTC
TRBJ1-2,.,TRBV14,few,CASSQDQNYGYTF,TGTGCCAGCAGCCAAGATCAGAACTATGGCTACACCTTC
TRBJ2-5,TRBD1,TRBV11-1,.,CASSLGTGSDQETQYF,TGTGCCAGCAGCTTAGGGACAGGCTCCGACCAAGAGACCCAGTACTTC
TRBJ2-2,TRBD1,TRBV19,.,CASSTGRQGTGELFF,TGTGCCAGTAGTACCGGACGACAGGGTACCGGGGAGCTGTTTTTT
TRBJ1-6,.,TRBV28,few,CASSWAPNSPLHF,TGTGCCAGCAGTTGGGCCCCCAATTCACCCCTCCACTTT